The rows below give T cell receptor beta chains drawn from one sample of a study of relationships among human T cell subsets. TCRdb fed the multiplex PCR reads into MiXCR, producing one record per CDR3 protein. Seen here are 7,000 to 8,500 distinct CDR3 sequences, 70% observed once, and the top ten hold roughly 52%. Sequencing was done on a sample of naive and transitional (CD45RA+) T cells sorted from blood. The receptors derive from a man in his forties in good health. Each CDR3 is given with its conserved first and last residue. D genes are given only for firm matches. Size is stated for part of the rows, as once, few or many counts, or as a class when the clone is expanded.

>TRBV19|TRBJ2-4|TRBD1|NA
TGTGCCAGTAGTGGGACAGGGAACATTCAGTACTTC
CASSGTGNIQYF
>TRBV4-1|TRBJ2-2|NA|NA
TGCGCCAGCAGCCCGGAGGGCAGGGCGAACACCGGGGAGCTGTTTTTT
CASSPEGRANTGELFF
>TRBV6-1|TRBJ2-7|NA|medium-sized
TGTGCCGCCGCGGGACAGACCTACGAGCAGTACTTC
CAAAGQTYEQYF
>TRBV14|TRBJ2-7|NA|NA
TGTGCCAGCAGCCAGGGACTCTACGAGCAGTACTTC
CASSQGLYEQYF
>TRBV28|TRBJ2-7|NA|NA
TGTGCCAGCAGTCCGGGGCTGTTTCCTACCGAGCAGTACTTC
CASSPGLFPTEQYF
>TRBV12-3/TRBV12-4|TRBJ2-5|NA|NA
TGTGCCAGCAGTTTGTTGGAGTTCCAAGAGACCCAGTACTTC
CASSLLEFQETQYF
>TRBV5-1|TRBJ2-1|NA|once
TGCGCCAGCAGCCCCAAATCTGGATACGATACCCTCTACAATGAGCAGTTCTTC
CASSPKSGYDTLYNEQFF
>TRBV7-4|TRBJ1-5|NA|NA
TGTGCCAGCAGCTTCAAGGGGCCGGTTTTCAATCAGCCCCAGCATTTT
CASSFKGPVFNQPQHF
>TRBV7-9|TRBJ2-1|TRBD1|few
TGTGCCAGCAGCCCGGGACAGGTGGCCTACAATGAGCAGTTCTTC
CASSPGQVAYNEQFF
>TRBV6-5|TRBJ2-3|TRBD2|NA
TGTGCCAGCAGTTTCGGACTAGCGAACACAGATACGCAGTATTTT
CASSFGLANTDTQYF
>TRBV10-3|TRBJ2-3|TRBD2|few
TGTGCCAGTCTATCGGGGAGGGCCATAGATACGCAGTATTTT
CASLSGRAIDTQYF
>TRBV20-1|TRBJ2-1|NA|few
TGCAGTGCTCTAGCGCAAGATTACAATGAGCAGTTCTTC
CSALAQDYNEQFF
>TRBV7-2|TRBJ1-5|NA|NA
TGTGCCAGCAGCTTAGTTAGCAATCAGCCCCAGCATTTT
CASSLVSNQPQHF
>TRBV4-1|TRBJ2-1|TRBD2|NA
TGCGCCAGCAGCCAAGACGCGGGGGACTCCTACAATGAGCAGTTCTTC
CASSQDAGDSYNEQFF
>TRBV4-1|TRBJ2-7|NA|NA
TGCGCCAGCAGCTACAGGGGAGGGTCCTACGAGCAGTACTTC
CASSYRGGSYEQYF
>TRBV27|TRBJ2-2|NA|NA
TGTGCCAGCAGTTTGAGGCGGGGGGACAGGGCCCTACTGAACACCGGGGAGCTGTTTTTT
CASSLRRGDRALLNTGELFF
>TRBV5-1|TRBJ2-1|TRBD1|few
TGCGCCAGCAGCTTTCAAGGACAGGGCGTAAATGAGCAGTTCTTC
CASSFQGQGVNEQFF
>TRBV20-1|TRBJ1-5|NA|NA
TGCAGTGCTAGAGAGGCAGGGAGTCAGCCCCAGCATTTT
CSAREAGSQPQHF
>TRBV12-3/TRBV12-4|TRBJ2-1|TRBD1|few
TGTGCCAGCAGCTCCCGGGACAGGTTCTACAATGAGCAGTTCTTC
CASSSRDRFYNEQFF
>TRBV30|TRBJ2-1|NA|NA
TGTGCCTGGAGTGTATCTGCAGCTCCCGATGAGCAGTTCTTC
CAWSVSAAPDEQFF
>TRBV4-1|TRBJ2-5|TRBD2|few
TGCGCCAGCAGCCAACCCGGGACTAAAGAGACCCAGTACTTC
CASSQPGTKETQYF
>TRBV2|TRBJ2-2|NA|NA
TGTGCCAGCAGTCAAAGGAGAGCGGGGAACACCGGGGAGCTGTTTTTT
CASSQRRAGNTGELFF
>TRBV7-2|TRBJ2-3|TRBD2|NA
TGTGCCAGCAGAATCAGCGGGATTGGCACAGATACGCAGTATTTT
CASRISGIGTDTQYF
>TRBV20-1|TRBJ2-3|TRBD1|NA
TGCAGTGCTACCGGACAGGGCGGCACAGATACGCAGTATTTT
CSATGQGGTDTQYF
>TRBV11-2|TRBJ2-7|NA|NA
TGTGCCAGCACCTCGGGACCGTCGAACGAGCAGTACTTC
CASTSGPSNEQYF
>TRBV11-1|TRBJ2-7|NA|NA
TGTGCCAGCAGCTTGGGTATGGGGCCAAACGAGCAGTACTTC
CASSLGMGPNEQYF
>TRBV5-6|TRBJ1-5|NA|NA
TGTGCCAGCAGCTTGGAGGGTGGCAATCAGCCCCAGCATTTT
CASSLEGGNQPQHF
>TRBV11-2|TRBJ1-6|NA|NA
TGTGCCAGCAGCCAGACCGGGACAACTAATTCACCCCTCCACTTT
CASSQTGTTNSPLHF
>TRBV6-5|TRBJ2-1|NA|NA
TGTGCCAGCAGACTAGACTTGGACAATGAGCAGTTCTTC
CASRLDLDNEQFF
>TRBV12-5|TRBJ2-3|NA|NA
TGTGCTAGTGGTCCGGAGAGCCCACAGTATTTT
CASGPESPQYF
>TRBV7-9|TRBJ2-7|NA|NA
TGTGCCAGCAGCCTCACCGGAGCGACTGGATACGAGCAGTACTTC
CASSLTGATGYEQYF
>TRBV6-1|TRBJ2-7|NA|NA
TGTGCCAGCAGTGAAGTGGGAGGTCCTGGGAACGAGCAGTACTTC
CASSEVGGPGNEQYF
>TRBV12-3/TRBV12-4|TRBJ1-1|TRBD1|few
TGTGCCAGCAGTTTAACAGGGGTGAACACTGAAGCTTTCTTT
CASSLTGVNTEAFF
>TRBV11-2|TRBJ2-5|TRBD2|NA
TGTGCCAGCAGCGGGACTAGCGGGGGCGGAGAGACCCAGTACTTC
CASSGTSGGGETQYF
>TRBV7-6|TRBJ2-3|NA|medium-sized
TGTGCCAGCAGCCGGGGTGTTACAGATACGCAGTATTTT
CASSRGVTDTQYF
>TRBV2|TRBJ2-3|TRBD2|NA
TGTGCCAGCAGAGGACTAGTCACAGATACGCAGTATTTT
CASRGLVTDTQYF
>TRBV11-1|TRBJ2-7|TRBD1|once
TGTGCCAGCAGCTTGGAGGACAGGGCTCAATACGAGCAGTACTTC
CASSLEDRAQYEQYF
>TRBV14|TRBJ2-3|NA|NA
TGTGCCAGCAGCCAGGGGAATGGCGGTACAGATACGCAGTATTTT
CASSQGNGGTDTQYF
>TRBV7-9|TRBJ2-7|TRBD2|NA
TGTGCCAGCGGACCAGGACTAGCGGGGTCCTACGAGCAGTACTTC
CASGPGLAGSYEQYF
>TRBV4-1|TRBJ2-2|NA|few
TGCGCCAGCAGCCAAGACTCATGGGGGGACACCGGGGAGCTGTTTTTT
CASSQDSWGDTGELFF
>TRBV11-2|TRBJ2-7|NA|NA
TGTGCCAGCAGCCTGGGTCCCCAGCGGGAGCAGTACTTC
CASSLGPQREQYF